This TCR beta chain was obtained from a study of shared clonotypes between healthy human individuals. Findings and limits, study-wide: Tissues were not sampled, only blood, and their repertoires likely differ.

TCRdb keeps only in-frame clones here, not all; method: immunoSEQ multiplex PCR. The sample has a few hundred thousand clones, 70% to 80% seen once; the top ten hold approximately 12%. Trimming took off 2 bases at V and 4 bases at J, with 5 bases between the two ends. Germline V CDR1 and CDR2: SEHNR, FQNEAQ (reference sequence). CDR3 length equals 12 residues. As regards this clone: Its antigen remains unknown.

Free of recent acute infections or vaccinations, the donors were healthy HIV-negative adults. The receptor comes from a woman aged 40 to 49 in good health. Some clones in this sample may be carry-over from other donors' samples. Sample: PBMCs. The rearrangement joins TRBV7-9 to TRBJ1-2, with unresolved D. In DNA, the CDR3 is TGTGCCAGCAGCTTATATGGCTATGGCTACACCTTC. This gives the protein CASSLYGYGYTF.